A single sample is the source of the 5 T cell receptor beta chains below, sequenced in a study of blood T cell repertoires in COVID-19. Measured with immunoSEQ multiplex PCR; TCRdb has only the in-frame clones, and not every one. Among roughly 250,000 clones, 80% to 90% were seen once, and the ten largest hold under 2.5%. The sequenced sample consisted of PBMCs or T cells enriched from blood (not recorded which). The receptors were gathered from a woman aged 45-65 years who had recovered from COVID-19.

V and J are TRBV28 and TRBJ2-4, with TRBD1 matching over 8 bases. V was clipped by 6 bases and J by 7 bases; unmatched bases: 11. CDR3 length equals 15 residues. CDR1 is MDHEN and CDR2 is SYDVKM in the germline V gene. CDR3 in amino acids: CASSNRGQGSNIQYF. In DNA form, the CDR3 reads TGTGCCAGCAGCAATAGAGGACAGGGTTCGAACATTCAGTACTTC.

The chain links TRBV11-3 to TRBJ2-1; 7 bases line up with TRBD2. With V trimmed by 5 bases and J by 16 bases, 14 bases remained unmatched. This CDR3 contains 13 residues. CDR1 is SGHNT and CDR2 is YENEEA in the germline V gene. The chain's CDR3 is CASSQAASGTTFF. The CDR3 DNA sequence: TGTGCCAGCAGCCAAGCGGCTAGCGGTACTACCTTCTTC.

V usage is TRBV6-4 and J usage is TRBJ2-1, with unresolved D. Trimming took 4 bases from V and 0 from J, leaving 7 bases between them. Looked up from germline, CDR1 is MRHNA and CDR2 is SNTAGT. The CDR3 runs to 14 residues. CDR3 DNA sequence: TGTGCCAGCAGTGTAGCTTCCTCCTACAATGAGCAGTTCTTC. The encoded protein is CASSVASSYNEQFF.

This clone occurred once. The chain joins TRBV19 to TRBJ1-5; no reliable D call. The CDR3 is made up of 16 amino acids. Germline CDR1 reads LNHDA; CDR2 reads SQIVND (reference sequence). The ends were cut back, 3 bases at V and 0 bases at J, with 12 bases in the middle. The CDR3 here is CASSMYQTNSNQPQHF. The CDR3 bases are TGTGCCAGTAGTATGTACCAAACTAATAGCAATCAGCCCCAGCATTTT.

This chain joins TRBV29-1 and TRBJ1-2; tentatively, D is TRBD1 (5 bases). CDR1 is SQVTM and CDR2 is ANQGSEA in the germline V gene. V gave up 5 bases and J gave up 6 bases, with 10 bases separating them. The CDR3 spans 11 residues. CDR3 amino acids: CSVLSGNGYTF. CDR3 coding DNA: TGCAGCGTTCTTTCAGGGAATGGCTACACCTTC. Variable domain in full (rest from reference TRBV29-1 and TRBJ1-2): SAVISQKPSRDICQRGTSLTIQCQVDSQVTMMFWYRQQPGQSLTLIATANQGSEATYESGFVIDKFPISRPNLTFSTLTVSNMSPEDSSIYLCSVLSGNGYTFGSGTRLTVV.